The 8 T cell receptor beta chains listed next were all sequenced from one sample in a study of T cell changes during pregnancy in multiple sclerosis. TCRdb's copy holds only in-frame clones and misses some; the assay was immunoSEQ multiplex PCR. The table includes about 100,000 clones, around nine tenths detected once. The specimen was peripheral blood, collected in the second trimester of pregnancy. These TCRs come from a female donor with multiple sclerosis, enrolled in a pregnancy study.

The chain uses TRBV5-4 and TRBJ1-5; 10 nucleotides agree with TRBD1. Trimming cost V 0 bases and J 11 bases; bases outside gene matches: 14. Per the germline V gene, CDR1 is SGHNT and CDR2 is YYREEE (reference sequence). The CDR3 contains 17 residues. CDR3 sequence (DNA): TGTGCCAGCAGCTTGGCCAAGCGGGGACAGGGGCAATCAGCCCAGCATTTT. Its protein product is CASSLAKRGQGQSAQHF.

The V gene is TRBV6-1, the J gene TRBJ1-6; D is uncertain. The CDR3 sequence is 14 residues long. Germline CDR1 reads MNHNS; CDR2 reads SASEGT. V lost 3 bases and J 6 bases, leaving 9 bases between the germline ends. CDR3 sequence (DNA): TGTGCCAGCAGTGATCGGGATTTTAATTCACCCCTCCACTTT. The encoded protein is CASSDRDFNSPLHF.

This chain joins TRBV5-1 and TRBJ2-1; TRBD2 matches at 9 bases. The CDR3 covers 15 residues. Trimming at V came to 1 base and at J to 7 bases, leaving 6 bases not matched to a gene. The V gene's germline CDR1 is SGHRS and CDR2 YFSETQ. The CDR3 loop is CASSLTQRGANEQFF. In DNA, the CDR3 is TGCGCCAGCAGCTTGACACAGCGGGGGGCTAATGAGCAGTTCTTC.

Only one count was recorded for this clone. Written as DNA, the CDR3 is TGTGCCAGCAGCCAGCTAGCGGGAGTACGCAATGAGCAGTTCTTC. Translation gives CASSQLAGVRNEQFF. The J gene is TRBJ2-1, the V gene TRBV7-9, with 10 bases matching TRBD2. Germline V gene sequence: CDR1 SEHNR, CDR2 FQNEAQ (reference sequence). V was clipped by 5 bases and J by 6 bases; unmatched bases: 7. CDR3 length: 15 residues.

CDR3 region: CASSGLASYEQYF. The CDR3 DNA reads TGTGCCAGCAGCGGGCTAGCATCCTACGAGCAGTACTTC. The chain uses TRBV28 and TRBJ2-7, with a tentative D call TRBD2 (5 bases). The germline V and J ends were trimmed by 6 bases and 1 base, with 10 bases remaining between them. This CDR3 has 13 residues. The germline CDR1 and CDR2 sequences are MDHEN and SYDVKM.

The V gene is TRBV28, the J gene TRBJ2-7, with D tentatively TRBD2 (5 bases). This CDR3 has 13 residues. V was cut by 3 bases and J by 6 bases, with 12 bases left in between. CDR1 and CDR2 from the germline V gene are MDHEN and SYDVKM. The CDR3 DNA reads as TGTGCCAGCAGTTTCCAACTAGAGAGCGAGCAGTACTTC. Amino acid sequence: CASSFQLESEQYF.

The chain carries TRBV20-1 and TRBJ2-1; the D gene is possibly TRBD2 (5 bases). CDR1 is DFQATT and CDR2 is SNEGSKA in the germline V gene (reference sequence). CDR3 length equals 11 residues. The V gene lost 3 bases and the J gene lost 6 bases, with 6 bases spanning the gap. CDR3 amino acids: CSASTSNEQFF. The CDR3 DNA is TGCAGTGCTAGTACTAGCAATGAGCAGTTCTTC.

This clone was seen only once. The chain couples TRBV2 to TRBJ1-2; tentative D call: TRBD1 (5 bases). The germline CDR1 and CDR2 sequences are SNHLY and FYNNEI. The V and J ends lost 1 base and 2 bases respectively, with 17 bases between them. CDR3 length equals 17 residues. The CDR3 coding sequence is TGTGCCAGCAGTGAAGAAGGGGTGGTATTAGAGAACTATGGCTACACCTTC. Protein: CASSEEGVVLENYGYTF.